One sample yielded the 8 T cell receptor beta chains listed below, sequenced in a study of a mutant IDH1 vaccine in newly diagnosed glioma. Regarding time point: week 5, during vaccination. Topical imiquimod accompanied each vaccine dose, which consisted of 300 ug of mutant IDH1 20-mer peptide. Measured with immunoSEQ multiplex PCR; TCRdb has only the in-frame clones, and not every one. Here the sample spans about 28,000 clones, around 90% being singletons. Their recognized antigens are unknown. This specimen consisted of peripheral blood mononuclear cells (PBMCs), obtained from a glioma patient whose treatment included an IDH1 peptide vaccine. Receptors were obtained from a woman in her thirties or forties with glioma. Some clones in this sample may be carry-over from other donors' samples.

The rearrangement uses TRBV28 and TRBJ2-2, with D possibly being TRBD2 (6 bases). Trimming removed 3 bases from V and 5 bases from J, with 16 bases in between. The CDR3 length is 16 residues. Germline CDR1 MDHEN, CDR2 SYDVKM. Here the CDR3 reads CASSFDSRRDTGELFF. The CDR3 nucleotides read TGTGCCAGCAGTTTTGACTCCCGGAGGGATACCGGGGAGCTGTTTTTT.

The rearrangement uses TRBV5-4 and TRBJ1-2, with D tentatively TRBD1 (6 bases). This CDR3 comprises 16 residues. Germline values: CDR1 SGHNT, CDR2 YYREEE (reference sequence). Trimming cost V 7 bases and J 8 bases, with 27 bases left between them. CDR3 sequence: CASSPYDRLRVGGYTF. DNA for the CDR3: TGTGCCAGCTCCCCCTACGACAGGCTCCGGGTGGGAGGCTACACCTTC.

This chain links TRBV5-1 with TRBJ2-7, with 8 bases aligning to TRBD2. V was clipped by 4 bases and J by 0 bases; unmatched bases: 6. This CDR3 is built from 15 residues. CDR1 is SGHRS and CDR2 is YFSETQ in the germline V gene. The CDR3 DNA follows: TGCGCCAGCAGCCGGGGGGGACGGAGCTCCTACGAGCAGTACTTC. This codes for CASSRGGRSSYEQYF. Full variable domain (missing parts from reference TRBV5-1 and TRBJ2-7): KAGVTQTPRYLIKTRGQQVTLSCSPISGHRSVSWYQQTPGQGLQFLFEYFSETQRNKGNFPGRFSGRQFSNSRSEMNVSTLELGDSALYLCASSRGGRSSYEQYFGPGTRLTVT.

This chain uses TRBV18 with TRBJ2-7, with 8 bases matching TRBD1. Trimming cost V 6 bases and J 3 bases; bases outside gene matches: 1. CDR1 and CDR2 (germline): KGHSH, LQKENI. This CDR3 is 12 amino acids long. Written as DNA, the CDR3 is TGTGCCAGCTCCGGACAGGGCTACGAGCAGTACTTC. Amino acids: CASSGQGYEQYF.

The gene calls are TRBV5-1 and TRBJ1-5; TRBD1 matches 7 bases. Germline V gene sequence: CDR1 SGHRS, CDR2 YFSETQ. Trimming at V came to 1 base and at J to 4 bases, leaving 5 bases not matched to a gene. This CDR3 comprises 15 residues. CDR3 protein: CASSLIPGGNQPQHF. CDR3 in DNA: TGCGCCAGCAGCTTGATCCCAGGGGGGAATCAGCCCCAGCATTTT. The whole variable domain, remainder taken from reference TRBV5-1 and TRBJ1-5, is KAGVTQTPRYLIKTRGQQVTLSCSPISGHRSVSWYQQTPGQGLQFLFEYFSETQRNKGNFPGRFSGRQFSNSRSEMNVSTLELGDSALYLCASSLIPGGNQPQHFGDGTRLSIL.

The CDR3: CASSLGDRGRRPQHF. In DNA form, the CDR3 reads TGTGCCAGCAGCTTAGGGGACAGAGGGAGACGGCCCCAGCATTTT. This chain uses TRBV7-2 with TRBJ1-5; 7 bases align to TRBD1. The CDR3 runs to 15 residues. V lost 1 base and J lost 9; bases outside the gene matches: 9. Germline CDR1 is SGHTA and CDR2 is FQGNSA.

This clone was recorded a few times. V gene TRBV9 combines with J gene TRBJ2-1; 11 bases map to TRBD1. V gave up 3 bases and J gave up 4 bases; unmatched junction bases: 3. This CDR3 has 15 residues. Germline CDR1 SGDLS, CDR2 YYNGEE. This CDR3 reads CASSAGDRGYNEQFF. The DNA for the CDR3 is TGTGCCAGCAGCGCAGGGGACAGGGGGTACAATGAGCAGTTCTTC. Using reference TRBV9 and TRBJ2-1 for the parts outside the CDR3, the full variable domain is DSGVTQTPKHLITATGQRVTLRCSPRSGDLSVYWYQQSLDQGLQFLIQYYNGEERAKGNILERFSAQQFPDLHSELNLSSLELGDSALYFCASSAGDRGYNEQFFGPGTRLTVL.

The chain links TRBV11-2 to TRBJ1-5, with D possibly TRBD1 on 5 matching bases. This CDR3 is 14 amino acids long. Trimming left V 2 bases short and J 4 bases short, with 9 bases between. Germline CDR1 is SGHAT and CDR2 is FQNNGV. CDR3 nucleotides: TGTGCCAGCAGCTTAAGTTGGGGGAATCAGCCCCAGCATTTT. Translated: CASSLSWGNQPQHF.